These 15 T cell receptor beta chains came from one sample sequenced in a study of TIL therapy for anti-PD-1-resistant metastatic lung cancer. Described time point: pre-treatment sample, taken before nivolumab and TIL therapy. The tumor samples were excised metastases, mostly pleural nodules or supraclavicular lymph nodes. This was the immunoSEQ v3 assay. The method was immunoSEQ multiplex PCR; TCRdb's version includes in-frame clones alone and lacks a portion of them. The repertoire holds roughly 50,000 clones, with approximately 70% as singletons. Specimen: tumor tissue, collected at baseline. The receptors stem from a person between 30 and 80 years old with non-small cell lung cancer.

In DNA, the CDR3 is TGTGCCAGCACAGGACAGAACCAAGAGACCCAGTACTTC. Its translation is CASTGQNQETQYF. The rearrangement links TRBV5-4 to TRBJ2-5, with D possibly TRBD1 on 6 matching bases. Between the trimmed V and J ends, which lost 6 bases and 0 bases, there was a span of 9 bases. The CDR3 runs 13 residues. Per the germline V gene, CDR1 is SGHNT and CDR2 is YYREEE (reference sequence).

The J gene is TRBJ2-7, the V gene TRBV5-6, with D perhaps matching TRBD2 (5 bases). V was cut by 4 bases and J by 6 bases, with 17 bases left in between. Germline V gene sequence: CDR1 SGHDT, CDR2 YYEEEE. The CDR3 is made up of 14 amino acids. The CDR3 spells CASSILLEGSEQYF. The DNA for the CDR3 is TGTGCCAGCAGCATTCTACTTGAGGGAAGCGAGCAGTACTTC.

The rearrangement joins TRBV11-3 to TRBJ2-2; 10 bases match TRBD2. Germline lookup yields CDR1 SGHNT and CDR2 YENEEA. This CDR3 spans 16 amino acids. V gave up 3 bases and J gave up 5 bases; unmatched junction bases: 6. CDR3 protein: CASSFRLAGVTGELFF. Written as DNA, the CDR3 is TGTGCCAGCAGCTTTAGGCTAGCGGGAGTTACCGGGGAGCTGTTTTTT.

This rearrangement joins TRBV5-6 to TRBJ1-1; 7 nucleotides align to TRBD1. The CDR3 is 14 amino acids. Germline V CDR1 and CDR2: SGHDT, YYEEEE. The junction had 5 bases not matched to a gene; V was cut back by 6 bases and J by 0 bases. CDR3 nucleotides: TGTGCCAGCACCCGGAGGGGGCTGAACACTGAAGCTTTCTTT. Protein product: CASTRRGLNTEAFF.

This clone has a single count. The V call is TRBV5-1, the J call TRBJ2-1; 9 bases fit TRBD2. Trimming removed 1 base from V and 4 bases from J; junction bases left unmatched: 6. The V gene's germline CDR1 is SGHRS and CDR2 YFSETQ. The CDR3 is made up of 16 amino acids. The CDR3 region has the DNA TGCGCCAGCAGCTTGTTCGGCGGGAGGGCGTACAATGAGCAGTTCTTC. This encodes CASSLFGGRAYNEQFF. The whole variable domain, filled in from reference TRBV5-1 and TRBJ2-1, reads KAGVTQTPRYLIKTRGQQVTLSCSPISGHRSVSWYQQTPGQGLQFLFEYFSETQRNKGNFPGRFSGRQFSNSRSEMNVSTLELGDSALYLCASSLFGGRAYNEQFFGPGTRLTVL.

The chain employs TRBV6-6 and TRBJ1-2; TRBD1 is a possible D gene (6 bases). There are 15 residues in the CDR3. V lost 4 bases and J lost 0, with 12 bases in between. Germline V CDR1 and CDR2: MNHNY, SVGAGI (reference sequence). CDR3 nucleotide sequence: TGTGCCAGCAGTTTCCGGGACACCGCTAACTATGGCTACACCTTC. Translating it yields CASSFRDTANYGYTF.

This sequence joins TRBV21-1 and TRBJ2-5; the D call TRBD2 from the table was never checked on the DNA. TRBV21-1 constitutes a pseudogene. CDR3 length equals 17 residues. For the CDR3, the DNA is TGTGCCAGCAGCAAAGCCCAGAGAGGTTCGCTGAGAGAGACCCAGTACTTC. It codes for CASSKAQRGSLRETQYF.

The chain combines TRBV4-1 with TRBJ2-7; TRBD2 agrees at 9 bases. The J segment lost 3 bases and the V segment lost 6 bases, leaving 6 bases of the junction unmatched. The CDR3 totals 14 residues. Germline CDR1 and CDR2: MGHRA and YSYEKL. The CDR3 DNA reads as TGCGCCAGCAGTCGACTAGCGGTTATCTACGAGCAGTACTTC. Its protein product is CASSRLAVIYEQYF.

The chain carries TRBV10-1 and TRBJ2-7; the D gene is possibly TRBD2 (5 bases). This CDR3 is built from 12 residues. Between the trimmed V and J ends, which lost 5 bases and 7 bases, there was a span of 12 bases. Germline loops: CDR1 WNHNN, CDR2 SYGVQD (reference sequence). The CDR3 DNA sequence: TGCGCCAGCAGTTCCCTAGGCGGGGAGCAGTACTTC. This gives the protein CASSSLGGEQYF.

The V and J genes are TRBV6-1 and TRBJ2-3; D may be TRBD2 (6 bases). V was clipped by 7 bases and J by 3 bases, with 14 bases between them. Germline V gene data show CDR1 as MNHNS and CDR2 as SASEGT. There are 14 residues in the CDR3. CDR3 bases: TGTGCCAGCAACTTCGGGACTCCTACAGATACGCAGTATTTT. Protein sequence: CASNFGTPTDTQYF.

This rearrangement joins TRBV5-1 to TRBJ2-1; 9 bases agree with TRBD1. The germline V gene encodes CDR1 SGHRS and CDR2 YFSETQ. J was trimmed by 4 bases and V by 0 bases; bases with no gene match: 5. There are 16 residues in the CDR3. This CDR3 is CASSLGSGQGYNEQFF. The CDR3 bases are TGCGCCAGCAGCTTGGGTTCGGGACAGGGTTACAATGAGCAGTTCTTC.

This chain joins TRBV7-9 and TRBJ2-5; D is ambiguous. CDR1 is SEHNR and CDR2 is FQNEAQ in the germline V gene (reference sequence). The CDR3 has 14 residues. Trimming cost V 0 bases and J 4 bases, with 9 bases left between them. This chain's CDR3 is CASSLAPAIETQYF. In DNA form, the CDR3 reads TGTGCCAGCAGCTTAGCCCCAGCTATAGAGACCCAGTACTTC.

On this clone itself: The junction differs from germline at one of its ends, possibly a read error. The CDR3 is CASRLELQAGANVLTF. CDR3 coding DNA: TGCGCCAGCAGATTGGAACTACAAGCTGGGGCCAACGTCCTGACTTTC. This chain joins TRBV5-1 and TRBJ2-6, with D hard to call. There are 16 residues in the CDR3. CDR1 and CDR2 from the germline V gene are SGHRS and YFSETQ.

The chain recombines TRBV5-6 with TRBJ2-7; possible D gene TRBD1, 5 bases. Trimming removed 0 bases at V and 5 bases at J, with 21 bases between. Germline V gene sequence: CDR1 SGHDT, CDR2 YYEEEE. The length of the CDR3 is 17 residues. CDR3 loop: CASSLANFNGRVDEQYF. For the CDR3, the DNA is TGTGCCAGCAGCTTGGCCAACTTTAATGGCAGGGTGGACGAGCAGTACTTC.

The V gene is TRBV6-6, the J gene TRBJ2-7, with 9 bases fitting TRBD1. Germline V gene sequence: CDR1 MNHNY, CDR2 SVGAGI (reference sequence). This CDR3 has 15 amino acids. J was trimmed by 1 base and V by 4 bases; bases with no gene match: 5. CDR3 loop: CASSSDRGRSYEQYF. The CDR3, as DNA: TGTGCCAGCAGTTCGGACAGGGGAAGGTCCTACGAGCAGTACTTC.